The 2 T cell receptor beta chains below were found in one sample sequenced in a study of blood T cell repertoires in COVID-19. Produced via immunoSEQ multiplex PCR; TCRdb's table is partial and in-frame only. The sample shows 150,000 to 200,000 clones, roughly 90% of them seen only once. The material sequenced was PBMCs or T cells enriched from blood (not recorded which). These receptors were collected from a woman in her forties or fifties who had recovered from COVID-19.

The chain couples TRBV19 to TRBJ1-1; unclear D gene. The CDR3 spans 12 residues. The germline V gene has CDR1 LNHDA and CDR2 SQIVND (reference sequence). Between the trimmed V and J ends, which lost 9 bases and 4 bases, there was a span of 12 bases. DNA for the CDR3: TGTGCCAGGGAGAGAGTTCGCACTGAAGCTTTCTTT. Its translation is CARERVRTEAFF.

The chain has TRBV30 and TRBJ1-5, with a tentative D call TRBD1 (5 bases). CDR3 size: 14 residues. From germline, CDR1 is GTSNPN and CDR2 SVGIG (reference sequence). V lost 2 bases, J lost 4 bases, and 12 bases lay in between. CDR3 amino acids: CAWSITGPNQPQHF. CDR3 DNA: TGTGCCTGGAGTATTACAGGTCCGAATCAGCCCCAGCATTTT.